The rows below give T cell receptor beta chains drawn from one sample of a study of a mutant IDH1 vaccine in newly diagnosed glioma. Antigens of these TCRs are unknown. The repertoire was sequenced with immunoSEQ multiplex PCR; TCRdb's copy has only in-frame clones and lacks some. The table lists approximately 35,000 clones, around nine tenths of them singletons, with just over 5% in the top ten. Sample: PBMCs, taken from a glioma patient whose treatment included an IDH1 peptide vaccine. The receptors derive from a middle-aged woman with glioma. The CDR3 runs from the conserved cysteine through the conserved F or W. Expanded clones are given a class, and other clones once, few, many or no size at all.

abundance | j_gene | v_gene | CDR3aa
. | TRBJ2-4 | TRBV13 | CASSALLDAKNIQYF
. | TRBJ1-5 | TRBV15 | CATSRDRGQPQHF
once | TRBJ2-7 | TRBV10-3 | CATSPGRNYEQYF
. | TRBJ2-1 | TRBV5-1 | CASSPIDLYNEQFF
. | TRBJ2-4 | TRBV29-1 | CSVELPGAIQYF
. | TRBJ2-1 | TRBV4-1 | CASSPRTGTRGNEQFF
few | TRBJ1-1 | TRBV19 | CASSGWANTEAFF
. | TRBJ1-1 | TRBV5-1 | CASSLLTGGGMNTEAFF
. | TRBJ1-4 | TRBV9 | CASSVGTGVGEKLFF
. | TRBJ2-3 | TRBV6-6 | CASSYASDTQYF
. | TRBJ2-5 | TRBV9 | CASSGPTGQGRETQYF
. | TRBJ1-1 | TRBV5-4 | CASSRGLATEAFF
. | TRBJ1-1 | TRBV4-3 | CASSHLLGSRDTEAFF
once | TRBJ1-2 | TRBV10-3 | CAISESTRGASYGYTF
. | TRBJ2-2 | TRBV9 | CASSVALNTGELFF
. | TRBJ2-7 | TRBV28 | CASSQLGYEQYF